This T cell receptor beta chain was obtained from a study of siplizumab effects on memory and regulatory T cells. Libraries were prepared by immunoSEQ multiplex PCR; TCRdb keeps only in-frame clonotypes and omits some of them. The sample comprises more than 85,000 clones, about 91% of which are singletons, and 0.73% rests with the top ten. Germline V gene sequence: CDR1 SEHNR, CDR2 FQNEAQ (reference sequence). Trimming at V came to 4 bases and at J to 4 bases, leaving 7 bases not matched to a gene. The CDR3 spans 17 residues. Overall study findings and caveats: Apparently key alloresponse contributors, naive T cells also seemed more diverse than memory cells. To unstimulated subsets, only a minor fraction of alloreactive clones could be mapped.

This clone was picked up one time. Its antigen is not known. The sequenced sample was Tregs sorted from blood. The chain joins TRBV7-9 to TRBJ2-2, with 12 nucleotides matching TRBD2. The receptor was derived from a human donor in good health. The CDR3 region is CASSSLRTSGITGELFF. DNA for the CDR3: TGTGCCAGCAGCTCCCTACGGACTAGCGGGATCACCGGGGAGCTGTTTTTT.